The rows below give T cell receptor beta chains drawn from one sample of a study of blood T cell repertoires in COVID-19. Data came from immunoSEQ multiplex PCR; TCRdb stores just in-frame clones and leaves some out. The table includes approximately 300,000 clones, around 90% detected once. Material: PBMCs or T cells enriched from blood (not recorded which). These receptors were collected from a woman between 18 and 29 years old with acute COVID-19. Both conserved end residues are part of each CDR3. The D gene is left open where the match is weak. Not every row has a clone size; where given, it reads once, few, many or a size class.

D,size,J,V,DNA,CDR3
TRBD1,NA,TRBJ2-5,TRBV3-1/TRBV3-2,TGTGCCAGCAGCCTGATACAGGGGGAAGAGACCCAGTACTTC,CASSLIQGEETQYF
NA,NA,TRBJ2-1,TRBV27,TGTGCCAGCAGTCAAAGACCTTTTGGCGGGGACGTCTACAATGAGCAGTTCTTC,CASSQRPFGGDVYNEQFF
TRBD1,NA,TRBJ2-2,TRBV28,TGTGCCAGCGAACAAACAACCGGGACAGGACCCTCTCGTGGTCCCGGGGAGCTGTTTTTT,CASEQTTGTGPSRGPGELFF
NA,NA,TRBJ1-3,TRBV19,TGTGCCAGTAGTATAGTCGGGAGCTCTGGAAACACCATATATTTT,CASSIVGSSGNTIYF
TRBD2,NA,TRBJ2-1,TRBV5-1,TGCGCCAGCCGGCTAGCGGGAGTCGGGCATGAGCAGTTCTTC,CASRLAGVGHEQFF
TRBD1,NA,TRBJ1-2,TRBV24-1,TGTGCCACCAGTTCTGGACAGGGGGCGGGTGGCTACACCTTC,CATSSGQGAGGYTF
NA,NA,TRBJ1-3,TRBV19,TGTGCCAGTAGTGACAGCTCTGGAAACACCATATATTTT,CASSDSSGNTIYF
NA,NA,TRBJ2-1,TRBV3-1/TRBV3-2,TGTGCCAGCAGCGACCTGAGGAGCTCCTACAATGAGCAGTTCTTC,CASSDLRSSYNEQFF
NA,NA,TRBJ1-3,TRBV9,TGTGCCAGCAGCGAGTTAATTCAGAACTCTGGAAACACCATATATTTT,CASSELIQNSGNTIYF
TRBD1,NA,TRBJ1-2,TRBV19,TGTGCCATTAGGACAGGCAATGGCTACACCTTC,CAIRTGNGYTF
TRBD2,NA,TRBJ2-3,TRBV12-5,TGTGCTAGTGGTCGGCCGGGACTAGCGGACACAGATACGCAGTATTTT,CASGRPGLADTDTQYF
TRBD1,NA,TRBJ1-5,TRBV18,TGTGCCAGCACCTTCGGCAGGGGGAATCAGCCCCAGCATTTT,CASTFGRGNQPQHF
NA,NA,TRBJ1-2,TRBV28,TGTGCCATCAGATCCGGAGGACAGATCTATGGCTACACCTTC,CAIRSGGQIYGYTF
TRBD2,NA,TRBJ2-2,TRBV9,TGTGCCAGCAGCACACCGCGGCCCGGGGGGTTGTATACCGGGGAGCTGTTTTTT,CASSTPRPGGLYTGELFF
TRBD1,NA,TRBJ2-6,TRBV5-4,TGTGCCAGCAGCACGGGACAGTTGGGCTCTGGGGCCAACGTCCTGACTTTC,CASSTGQLGSGANVLTF
NA,NA,TRBJ2-5,TRBV11-2,TGTGCCAGCAGCTCCCTAGAGACCCAGTACTTC,CASSSLETQYF
TRBD1,NA,TRBJ1-4,TRBV10-1,TGCGCCAGCAGTGACCCTGACAGGGTGGTGACTAATGAAAAACTGTTTTTT,CASSDPDRVVTNEKLFF
TRBD1,NA,TRBJ2-7,TRBV11-2,TGTGCCAGCAGCTCCGGACAGGCCTCGGGCTCCTACGAGCAGTACTTC,CASSSGQASGSYEQYF
NA,NA,TRBJ1-2,TRBV10-3,TGTGCCATCAGTCCGGGAAGCGGCTACACCTTC,CAISPGSGYTF
NA,NA,TRBJ1-1,TRBV12-3/TRBV12-4,TGTGCCAGCAGCGGACAACGGAACACTGAAGCTTTCTTT,CASSGQRNTEAFF
NA,NA,TRBJ2-5,TRBV3-1/TRBV3-2,TGTGCCAGCAGCTTCTCCGCGGTGTACCAAGAGACCCAGTACTTC,CASSFSAVYQETQYF
TRBD1,NA,TRBJ2-3,TRBV5-5,TGTGCCAGCAGATTCAACCCGACAGGGGGCACAGATACGCAGTATTTT,CASRFNPTGGTDTQYF
NA,NA,TRBJ2-2,TRBV4-2,TGTGCCAGCAGCCAAGAGGGACATGGCACCGGGGAGCTGTTTTTT,CASSQEGHGTGELFF
NA,NA,TRBJ2-5,TRBV2,TGTGCCAGCAGTGATCTGGGGGCGAGGGGACCAAACCAAGAGACCCAGTACTTC,CASSDLGARGPNQETQYF
TRBD2,few,TRBJ2-5,TRBV29-1,TGCAGCGCCACCGGACTAGCGTACCAAGAGACCCAGTACTTC,CSATGLAYQETQYF
TRBD1,NA,TRBJ1-3,TRBV28,TGTGCCAGCAGGCAAGACAGGGACTCTGGAAACACCATATATTTT,CASRQDRDSGNTIYF
TRBD2,NA,TRBJ2-3,TRBV28,TGTGCCAGCAGTTCCCTCCCCACTAGCGGGAGAACAGATACGCAGTATTTT,CASSSLPTSGRTDTQYF
TRBD2,NA,TRBJ2-3,TRBV5-1,TGCGCCAGCAGCTCGGGACTAGCGGGAGGAAGCACAGATACGCAGTATTTT,CASSSGLAGGSTDTQYF
TRBD2,NA,TRBJ2-2,TRBV6-4,TGTGCCAGCAGTGAGTCGGACCTAGCGGGAGGGAGAAGGGAGCTGTTTTTT,CASSESDLAGGRRELFF
NA,NA,TRBJ1-1,TRBV2,TGTGCCAGCAGGCGGTCTTGGGAGCCCCTAACTTTCTTT,CASRRSWEPLTFF
TRBD1,NA,TRBJ2-3,TRBV7-9,TGTGCCAGCAGCTTGGGGACAGACGGCACAGATACGCAGTATTTT,CASSLGTDGTDTQYF
NA,NA,TRBJ2-7,TRBV15,TGTGCCACCAGAACTGCCTCCCCTATGGACGAGCAGTACTTC,CATRTASPMDEQYF
TRBD1,NA,TRBJ1-6,TRBV3-1/TRBV3-2,TGTGCCAGCAGCTATTACAGGGGTTCACCCCTCCACTTT,CASSYYRGSPLHF
TRBD2,NA,TRBJ2-3,TRBV10-3,TGTGCCATCAGACCCGGACTAGCGGGAGGGCCAGTGACAGATACGCAGTATTTT,CAIRPGLAGGPVTDTQYF
NA,NA,TRBJ1-4,TRBV7-6,TGTGCCAGCAGCTTAATTATGGGGCAGGCTAATGAAAAACTGTTTTTT,CASSLIMGQANEKLFF
NA,NA,TRBJ1-1,TRBV6-1,TGTGCCAGCAGTGAAGCTCCGGGGGGGGTCACTGAAGCTTTCTTT,CASSEAPGGVTEAFF
NA,NA,TRBJ2-1,TRBV24-1,TGTGCCACCAGTGTCGCAGGTTCCTACAATGAGCAGTTCTTC,CATSVAGSYNEQFF
NA,NA,TRBJ2-3,TRBV28,TGTGCCAGCAGTTTTGACGAGGGGTGGGGGGTAGATACGCAGTATTTT,CASSFDEGWGVDTQYF
NA,NA,TRBJ2-5,TRBV19,TGTGCCAGTAGTATCGTCAGACAAGAGACCCAGTACTTC,CASSIVRQETQYF
TRBD1,NA,TRBJ1-5,TRBV28,TGTGCCAGCAGCCGAACAGGGGGCCTCGGCAATCAGCCCCAGCATTTT,CASSRTGGLGNQPQHF
NA,NA,TRBJ2-7,TRBV27,TGTGCCAGCAGTCTGCGGAGGGCCTACGAGCAGTACTTC,CASSLRRAYEQYF
NA,few,TRBJ2-2,TRBV6-4,TGTGCCAGCAGTGACTCCTCCGGGGAGCTGTTTTTT,CASSDSSGELFF